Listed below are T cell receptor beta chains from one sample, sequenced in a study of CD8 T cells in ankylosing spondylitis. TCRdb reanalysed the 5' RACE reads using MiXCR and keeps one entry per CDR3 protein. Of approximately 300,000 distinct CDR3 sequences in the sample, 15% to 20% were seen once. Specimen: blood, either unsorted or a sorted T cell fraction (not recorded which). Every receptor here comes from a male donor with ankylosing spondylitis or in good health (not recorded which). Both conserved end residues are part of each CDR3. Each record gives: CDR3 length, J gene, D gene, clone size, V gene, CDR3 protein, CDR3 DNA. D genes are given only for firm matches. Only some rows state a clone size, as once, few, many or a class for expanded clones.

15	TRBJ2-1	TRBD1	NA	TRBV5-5	CASSFTGTGGNEQFF	TGTGCCAGCAGCTTTACTGGGACAGGGGGCAATGAGCAGTTCTTC
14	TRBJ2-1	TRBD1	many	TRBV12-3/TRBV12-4	CASSPGQGANEQFF	TGTGCCAGCAGCCCGGGACAGGGGGCCAATGAGCAGTTCTTC
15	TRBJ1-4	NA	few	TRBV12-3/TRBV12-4	CASRPRGGLGEKLFF	TGTGCCAGCAGACCGCGGGGGGGCCTAGGAGAAAAACTGTTTTTT
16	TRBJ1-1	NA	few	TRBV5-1	CASSLTPQGLNTEAFF	TGCGCCAGCAGCTTGACCCCGCAGGGATTGAACACTGAAGCTTTCTTT
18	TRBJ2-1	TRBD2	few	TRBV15	CATSRDLPGLGGNNEQFF	TGTGCCACCAGCAGAGATCTACCGGGACTAGGGGGAAACAATGAGCAGTTCTTC
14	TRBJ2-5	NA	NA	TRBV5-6	CASSLVLYQETQYF	TGTGCCAGCAGCTTGGTACTATACCAAGAGACCCAGTACTTC
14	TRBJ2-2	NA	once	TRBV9	CASSDGLDTGELFF	TGTGCCAGCAGCGACGGACTTGACACCGGGGAGCTGTTTTTT
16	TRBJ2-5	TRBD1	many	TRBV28	CASSPAARQGAGTQYF	TGTGCCAGCAGTCCCGCTGCGAGACAGGGGGCAGGGACCCAGTACTTC
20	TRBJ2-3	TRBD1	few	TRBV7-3	CASSLAPATGDLSSTDTQYF	TGTGCCAGCAGCCTTGCCCCCGCGACAGGGGACCTTTCTAGCACAGATACGCAGTATTTT
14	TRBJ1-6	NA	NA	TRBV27	CASRRTGLNSPLHF	TGTGCCAGCAGACGGACGGGCCTAAATTCACCCCTCCACTTT
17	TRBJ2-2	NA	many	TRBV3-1	CASSQVGVAESTGELFF	TGTGCCAGCAGCCAAGTTGGGGTCGCAGAATCCACCGGGGAGCTGTTTTTT
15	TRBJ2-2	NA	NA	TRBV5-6	CASTFGGANTGELFF	TGTGCCAGCACCTTTGGGGGCGCGAACACCGGGGAGCTGTTTTTT
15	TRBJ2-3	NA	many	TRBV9	CASSVVGTSTDTQYF	TGTGCCAGCAGCGTAGTGGGGACTAGCACAGATACGCAGTATTTT
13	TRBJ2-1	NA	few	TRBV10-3	CAIMGVVSNEQFF	TGTGCCATCATGGGGGTAGTCTCCAATGAGCAGTTCTTC
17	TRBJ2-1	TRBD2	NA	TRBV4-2	CASSQGTPGLARNEQFF	TGTGCCAGCAGCCAGGGGACCCCGGGACTAGCTCGGAATGAGCAGTTCTTC
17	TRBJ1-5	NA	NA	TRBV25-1	CATFEGGPRNSNQPQHF	TGTGCCACCTTCGAGGGGGGGCCCCGAAATAGCAATCAGCCCCAGCATTTT
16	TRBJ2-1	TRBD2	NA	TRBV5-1	CASSSHNSGRVNEQFF	TGCGCCAGCAGCTCGCACAACAGCGGGAGGGTTAATGAGCAGTTCTTC
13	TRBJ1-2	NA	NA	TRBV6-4	CASPVTRNYGYTF	TGTGCCAGCCCGGTGACTCGGAACTATGGCTACACCTTC
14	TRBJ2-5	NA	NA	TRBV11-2	CASSFARERETQYF	TGTGCCAGCAGCTTTGCGCGGGAAAGAGAGACCCAGTACTTC
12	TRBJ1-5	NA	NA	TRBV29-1	CSVEDGPGPQHF	TGCAGCGTTGAAGATGGGCCAGGGCCCCAGCATTTT
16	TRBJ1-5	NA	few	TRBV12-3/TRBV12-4	CASSPGHLYSNQPQHF	TGTGCCAGCAGTCCGGGACACCTCTATAGCAATCAGCCCCAGCATTTT
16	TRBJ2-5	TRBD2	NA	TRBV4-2	CASSQIPSGGKETQYF	TGTGCCAGCAGCCAAATCCCTAGCGGGGGGAAAGAGACCCAGTACTTC
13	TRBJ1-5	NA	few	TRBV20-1	CSARRQPNQPQHF	TGCAGTGCTAGGCGCCAGCCGAATCAGCCCCAGCATTTT
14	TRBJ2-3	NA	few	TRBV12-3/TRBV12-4	CASSSQAFKDTQYF	TGTGCCAGCAGTTCACAGGCATTTAAAGATACGCAGTATTTT
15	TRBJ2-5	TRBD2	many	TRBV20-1	CSARDPGLAGETQYF	TGCAGTGCTAGAGATCCAGGACTAGCGGGAGAGACCCAGTACTTC
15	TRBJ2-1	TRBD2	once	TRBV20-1	CSAPRLAGAGNEQFF	TGCAGTGCTCCGCGACTAGCGGGAGCGGGAAATGAGCAGTTCTTC
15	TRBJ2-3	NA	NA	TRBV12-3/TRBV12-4	CGSSLDSSSTDTQYF	TGTGGCAGCAGCCTCGACAGTTCTAGCACAGATACGCAGTATTTT
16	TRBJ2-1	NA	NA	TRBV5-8	CASSLRLQSSYNEQFF	TGTGCCAGCAGCTTGAGGCTACAGAGCTCCTACAATGAGCAGTTCTTC
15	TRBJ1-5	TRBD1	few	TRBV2	CASKSGTGEFQPQHF	TGTGCCAGCAAGTCCGGGACAGGAGAATTTCAGCCCCAGCATTTT
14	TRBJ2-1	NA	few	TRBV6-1	CASRGGFSYNEQFF	TGTGCCAGCAGGGGGGGTTTCTCCTACAATGAGCAGTTCTTC
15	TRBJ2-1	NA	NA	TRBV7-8	CASSPQSMGNNEQFF	TGTGCCAGCAGCCCCCAATCCATGGGGAACAATGAGCAGTTCTTC
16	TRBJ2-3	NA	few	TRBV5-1	CASSLWPGEWTDTQYF	TGCGCCAGCAGCCTCTGGCCGGGGGAGTGGACAGATACGCAGTATTTT
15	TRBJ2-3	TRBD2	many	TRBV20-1	CSASLGGAGTDTQYF	TGCAGTGCCTCGCTCGGGGGGGCGGGCACAGATACGCAGTATTTT
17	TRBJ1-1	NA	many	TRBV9	CASSVGSGGAQNTEAFF	TGTGCCAGCAGCGTAGGCTCCGGGGGGGCCCAGAACACTGAAGCTTTCTTT
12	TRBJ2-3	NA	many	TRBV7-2	CASSLDSSTQYF	TGTGCCAGCAGCTTAGATTCCAGCACGCAGTATTTT
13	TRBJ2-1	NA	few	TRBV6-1	CASRGTTYNEQFF	TGTGCCAGCAGAGGGACGACCTACAATGAGCAGTTCTTC
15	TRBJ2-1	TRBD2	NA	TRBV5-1	CASRGLAGRGNEQFF	TGCGCCAGCAGGGGACTAGCGGGAAGGGGAAATGAGCAGTTCTTC
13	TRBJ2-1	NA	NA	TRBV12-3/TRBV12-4	CASSFRGHNEQFF	TGTGCCAGCAGCTTCCGGGGGCACAATGAGCAGTTCTTC
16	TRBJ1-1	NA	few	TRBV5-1	CASSIGSGQLYTEAFF	TGCGCCAGCAGCATTGGCAGTGGACAGCTTTACACTGAAGCTTTCTTT
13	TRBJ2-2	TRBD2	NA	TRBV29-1	CSVGSGRTGELFF	TGCAGCGTTGGAAGCGGGAGGACCGGGGAGCTGTTTTTT
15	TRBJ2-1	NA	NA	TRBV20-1	CSARESMNSYNEQFF	TGCAGTGCTAGAGAGTCCATGAACTCCTACAATGAGCAGTTCTTC
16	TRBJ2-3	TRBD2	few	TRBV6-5	CASSLRRLADTDTQYF	TGTGCCAGCAGTTTGCGGAGACTAGCGGACACAGATACGCAGTATTTT
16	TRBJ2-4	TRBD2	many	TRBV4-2	CASSHDQTSGRNIQYF	TGTGCCAGCAGCCATGACCAGACTAGCGGGAGGAACATTCAGTACTTC
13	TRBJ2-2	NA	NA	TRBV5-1	CASSLTQTGELFF	TGCGCCAGCAGCTTAACACAGACCGGGGAGCTGTTTTTT
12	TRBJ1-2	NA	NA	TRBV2	CAREGPNYGYTF	TGTGCCAGGGAGGGGCCTAACTATGGCTACACCTTC
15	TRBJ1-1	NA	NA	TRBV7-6	CASSLGAREYTEAFF	TGTGCCAGCAGCTTAGGGGCCAGGGAGTACACTGAAGCTTTCTTT
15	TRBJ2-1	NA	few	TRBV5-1	CASTLGYVTYNEQFF	TGCGCCAGCACCCTCGGGTACGTGACCTACAATGAGCAGTTCTTC
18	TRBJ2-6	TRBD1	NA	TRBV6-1	CASSRRTGTQSGANVLTF	TGTGCCAGCAGCAGACGGACAGGGACTCAATCTGGGGCCAACGTCCTGACTTTC
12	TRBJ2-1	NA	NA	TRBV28	CATGGGAYEQFF	TGTGCCACCGGGGGCGGGGCCTATGAGCAGTTCTTC
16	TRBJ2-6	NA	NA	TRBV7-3	CASSLLLGSGANVLTF	TGTGCCAGCAGCTTACTTCTGGGGTCTGGGGCCAACGTCCTGACTTTC
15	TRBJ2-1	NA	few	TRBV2	CASRGTPSSYNEQFF	TGTGCCAGCAGGGGGACACCCTCCTCCTACAATGAGCAGTTCTTC